This TCR beta chain comes out of a study of shared T cell receptors in the human thymus. TCRdb's table, derived via immunoSEQ multiplex PCR, lists solely in-frame clones and lacks some. The sample has 550,000 to 800,000 clones; approximately 85% are singletons. This sample was shared with a second study, whose subject was human thymus T cells. From that paper: Infants, healthy and Finnish, who were having corrective surgery for congenital heart defects served as donors.

Sequencing was performed on thymocytes. The clonotype originates from a girl younger than two with a congenital heart defect.

CDR3 nucleotide sequence: TGTGCCAGCTCCCAGAGGGGGAAGGGGGCGAGTAGGGGCTACACCTTC. Protein product: CASSQRGKGASRGYTF. The V and J genes are TRBV6-6 and TRBJ1-2, with 7 bases that match TRBD1. V dropped 8 bases and J dropped 8; count of bases not matched to a gene: 20. The CDR3 contains 16 residues. Germline V gene data show CDR1 as MNHNY and CDR2 as SVGAGI (reference sequence).